The 32 T cell receptor beta chains given below trace back to one sample, sequenced in a study of siplizumab effects on memory and regulatory T cells. Profiling relied on immunoSEQ multiplex PCR, and the TCRdb table lists in-frame clones only, not all of them. The sample contains roughly 120,000 clones, 92% of which appear only once. Sequencing was performed on Tregs sorted from blood. These receptor sequences come from a human donor in good health.

The chain carries TRBV7-3 and TRBJ2-7, with TRBD2 as a possible D gene (6 bases). CDR1 and CDR2 (germline): SGHTA, FQGTGA. The CDR3 has 14 residues. Trimming left V 5 bases short and J 7 bases short, with 18 bases between. The CDR3: CASSPGNSRGEQYF. The CDR3 region has the DNA TGTGCCAGCAGCCCTGGTAACAGCCGGGGGGAGCAGTACTTC.

This clone was counted a single time. This chain uses TRBV7-9 with TRBJ1-2, with D unclear. V lost 5 bases and J lost 0, with 16 bases in between. Germline lookup yields CDR1 SEHNR and CDR2 FQNEAQ (reference sequence). This CDR3 contains 16 residues. CDR3 DNA: TGTGCCAGCAGCCAGCCGGGCGGCCGTACTAACTATGGCTACACCTTC. Translation: CASSQPGGRTNYGYTF. Based on the CDR3 plus reference TRBV7-9 and TRBJ1-2, the full variable domain is DTGVSQNPRHKITKRGQNVTFRCDPISEHNRLYWYRQTLGQGPEFLTYFQNEAQLEKSRLLSDRFSAERPKGSFSTLEIQRTEQGDSAMYLCASSQPGGRTNYGYTFGSGTRLTVV.

The V gene is TRBV9, the J gene TRBJ2-3; 9 bases align to TRBD2. The CDR3 has 15 amino acids. Germline CDR1 reads SGDLS; CDR2 reads YYNGEE. The junction had 3 bases not matched to a gene; V was cut back by 3 bases and J by 1 base. CDR3 residues: CASSASGTGTDTQYF. The CDR3 coding sequence is TGTGCCAGCAGCGCTAGCGGGACGGGCACAGATACGCAGTATTTT.

CDR3 residues: CASRPGPLGGYTF. As DNA, the CDR3 is TGTGCCAGCAGGCCGGGACCCCTGGGAGGCTACACCTTC. The gene calls are TRBV6-5 and TRBJ1-2; perhaps TRBD1 as D (5 bases). Germline loops: CDR1 MNHEY, CDR2 SVGAGI. V was clipped by 6 bases and J by 8 bases, with 16 bases between them. The CDR3 is made up of 13 amino acids.

This clone was observed once. This chain links TRBV19 with TRBJ2-1; TRBD1 or TRBD2 may be the D gene (5 bases each). In germline, CDR1 is LNHDA, CDR2 SQIVND (reference sequence). There are 14 residues in the CDR3. Trimming left V 5 bases short and J 6 bases short, with 14 bases between. CDR3 coding DNA: TGTGCCAGTAGTCCTTGGGACCTTAGCAATGAGCAGTTCTTC. This translates into CASSPWDLSNEQFF.

The chain uses TRBV5-1 and TRBJ2-3, with unresolved D. CDR3 length equals 13 residues. Between the trimmed V and J ends, which lost 2 bases and 0 bases, there was a span of 4 bases. Germline loops: CDR1 SGHRS, CDR2 YFSETQ. The CDR3 reads CASSFMSTDTQYF. As DNA, the CDR3 is TGCGCCAGCAGCTTCATGAGCACAGATACGCAGTATTTT.

The chain joins TRBV5-8 to TRBJ1-5; D is ambiguous. Germline loops: CDR1 SGHTS, CDR2 YDEGEE. This CDR3 has 16 residues. V lost 0 bases and J 2 bases, leaving 12 bases between the germline ends. In DNA form, the CDR3 reads TGTGCCAGCAGCTTGGAGGGTATGTGGGGCAATCAGCCCCAGCATTTT. Protein sequence: CASSLEGMWGNQPQHF.

The chain joins TRBV11-2 to TRBJ1-5; possible D gene TRBD1, 6 bases. The CDR3 has 14 amino acids. V lost 1 base and J 7 bases, leaving 11 bases between the germline ends. Germline V CDR1 and CDR2: SGHAT, FQNNGV. The CDR3 DNA sequence: TGTGCCAGCAGCTTAGTGGGGGCAGGCCAGCCCCAGCATTTT. Protein product: CASSLVGAGQPQHF.

This clone was seen ten or more times. The chain joins TRBV19 to TRBJ1-1, with D unclear. The V gene lost 5 bases and the J gene lost 1 base, with 8 bases spanning the gap. The CDR3 sequence is 13 residues long. The germline CDR1 and CDR2 sequences are LNHDA and SQIVND (reference sequence). Here the CDR3 DNA reads TGTGCCAGTAGTGCAATCTGGAACACTGAAGCTTTCTTT. It codes for CASSAIWNTEAFF. Variable domain in full (rest from reference TRBV19 and TRBJ1-1): DGGITQSPKYLFRKEGQNVTLSCEQNLNHDAMYWYRQDPGQGLRLIYYSQIVNDFQKGDIAEGYSVSREKKESFPLTVTSAQKNPTAFYLCASSAIWNTEAFFGQGTRLTVV.

The rearrangement uses TRBV5-8 and TRBJ2-7; TRBD1 matches 10 bases. In germline, CDR1 is SGHTS, CDR2 YDEGEE. The CDR3 spans 15 residues. V lost 4 bases, J lost 3 bases, and 7 bases stayed unmatched. Here the CDR3 DNA reads TGTGCCAGCAGCCTGTCCGGGACAGGGGACTACGAGCAGTACTTC. It translates to CASSLSGTGDYEQYF. Supplemented by reference TRBV5-8 and TRBJ2-7, the full variable domain reads EAGVTQSPTHLIKTRGQQATLRCSPISGHTSVYWYQQALGLGLQFLLWYDEGEERNRGNFPPRFSGRQFPNYSSELNVNALELEDSALYLCASSLSGTGDYEQYFGPGTRLTVT.

The chain combines TRBV29-1 with TRBJ2-7, with D hard to call. The V gene lost 8 bases and the J gene lost 0 bases, with 17 bases spanning the gap. CDR3 length: 14 residues. The germline V gene has CDR1 SQVTM and CDR2 ANQGSEA. The CDR3 loop reads CSILEEFNSYEQYF. The CDR3 DNA sequence: TGCAGCATCCTTGAGGAATTTAACTCCTACGAGCAGTACTTC.

The count of this clone is one. The J gene is TRBJ2-7, the V gene TRBV5-1, with 8 bases that match TRBD2. CDR3 length: 14 amino acids. The V gene's germline CDR1 is SGHRS and CDR2 YFSETQ. V was clipped by 5 bases and J by 4 bases; unmatched bases: 8. CDR3 protein: CASRNSGGKYEQYF. The CDR3 coding sequence is TGCGCCAGCAGGAACTCGGGGGGGAAATACGAGCAGTACTTC.

This clone was found once. The gene calls are TRBV2 and TRBJ2-1, with 9 positions matching TRBD2. The germline V gene encodes CDR1 SNHLY and CDR2 FYNNEI. This CDR3 has 14 amino acids. With V trimmed by 6 bases and J by 7 bases, 7 bases remained unmatched. CDR3 DNA: TGTGCCAGCAGCGGTAGCGGGAGATCAAATGAGCAGTTCTTC. It specifies CASSGSGRSNEQFF.

The chain is built from TRBV7-3 and TRBJ1-1, with D unresolved. The CDR3 covers 17 residues. Trimming removed 2 bases from V and 4 bases from J, with 20 bases in between. CDR1 is SGHTA and CDR2 is FQGTGA in the germline V gene. CDR3 residues: CASSLSSAAPESTEAFF. For the CDR3, the DNA is TGTGCCAGCAGCTTATCATCGGCGGCCCCCGAGAGCACTGAAGCTTTCTTT.

V is TRBV6-6 and J is TRBJ2-1; D possibly corresponds to TRBD2 (6 bases). V lost 6 bases to trimming and J lost 4 bases, with 16 bases between them. Germline V CDR1 and CDR2: MNHNY, SVGAGI (reference sequence). CDR3 length: 15 amino acids. Written as DNA, the CDR3 is TGTGCCAGCAGACAACACGGGACTCCTTACAATGAGCAGTTCTTC. This codes for CASRQHGTPYNEQFF.

The gene calls are TRBV9 and TRBJ1-3; D is possibly TRBD1 (5 bases). The CDR3 sequence is 14 residues long. CDR1 and CDR2 from the germline V gene are SGDLS and YYNGEE. The ends were cut back, 4 bases at V and 5 bases at J, with 13 bases in the middle. CDR3 residues: CASSPRDSRNTIYF. CDR3 DNA: TGTGCCAGCAGCCCGAGGGACTCCAGAAACACCATATATTTT.

This chain links TRBV2 with TRBJ2-7; 8 bases are a match to TRBD1. Looked up from germline, CDR1 is SNHLY and CDR2 is FYNNEI. V lost 7 bases, J lost 3 bases, and 8 bases stayed unmatched. The CDR3 is 14 residues long. CDR3: CASTTRGRGYEQYF. CDR3 nucleotide sequence: TGTGCCAGCACTACCAGGGGGCGAGGCTACGAGCAGTACTTC.

The rearrangement joins TRBV7-9 to TRBJ2-5; 8 bases align to TRBD2. The CDR3 covers 15 residues. Per germline, CDR1 SEHNR and CDR2 FQNEAQ (reference sequence). The V gene end was trimmed by 4 bases and the J gene end by 0 bases; junction bases not matched to a gene: 4. CDR3: CASSSGGGYQETQYF. CDR3 DNA sequence: TGTGCCAGCAGCTCCGGGGGGGGGTACCAAGAGACCCAGTACTTC.

J is TRBJ1-2 and V is TRBV5-1, with a tentative D call TRBD1 (5 bases). Trimming cost V 4 bases and J 3 bases, with 10 bases left between them. The CDR3 is 13 amino acids. Per the germline V gene, CDR1 is SGHRS and CDR2 is YFSETQ. CDR3 loop: CASSPQVYYGYTF. The CDR3 DNA reads TGCGCCAGCAGCCCACAGGTATACTATGGCTACACCTTC. Combining the CDR3 with reference TRBV5-1 and TRBJ1-2 gives the whole variable domain KAGVTQTPRYLIKTRGQQVTLSCSPISGHRSVSWYQQTPGQGLQFLFEYFSETQRNKGNFPGRFSGRQFSNSRSEMNVSTLELGDSALYLCASSPQVYYGYTFGSGTRLTVV.

The rearrangement uses TRBV27 and TRBJ1-2; TRBD1 agrees at 9 bases. Germline CDR1 and CDR2: MNHEY and SMNVEV (reference sequence). Losses at the gene ends were 6 bases for V and 0 bases for J; bases not matched to a gene: 8. The CDR3 loop spans 16 amino acids. As DNA, the CDR3 is TGTGCCAGCAGACGAGACCGACAGGGGGCTAACTATGGCTACACCTTC. Translating it yields CASRRDRQGANYGYTF.

The chain uses TRBV27 and TRBJ1-1; D gene ambiguous. Deletions cut 3 bases from V and 4 bases from J, with 9 bases between. Germline CDR1 is MNHEY and CDR2 is SMNVEV (reference sequence). This CDR3 region has 13 residues. The CDR3 region has the DNA TGTGCCAGCAGTTTCAGACCGGGCACTGAAGCTTTCTTT. Its protein is CASSFRPGTEAFF.

The CDR3 nucleotides read TGTGCCAGCAGCTTACTGGGACAGATAATCTATGGCTACACCTTC. Residues: CASSLLGQIIYGYTF. The rearrangement uses TRBV5-5 and TRBJ1-2; 7 positions match TRBD1. The germline gives CDR1 SGHKS, CDR2 YYEKEE (reference sequence). The ends lost 2 bases at V and 4 bases at J; junction bases unmatched: 8. The CDR3 has 15 residues. The variable domain in full, completed from reference TRBV5-5 and TRBJ1-2, reads DAGVTQSPTHLIKTRGQQVTLRCSPISGHKSVSWYQQVLGQGPQFIFQYYEKEERGRGNFPDRFSARQFPNYSSELNVNALLLGDSALYLCASSLLGQIIYGYTFGSGTRLTVV.

The chain links TRBV6-1 to TRBJ1-2, with 7 bases aligning to TRBD1. The CDR3 contains 14 residues. V gave up 7 bases and J gave up 8 bases; unmatched junction bases: 13. Germline V gene data show CDR1 as MNHNS and CDR2 as SASEGT. The CDR3 loop reads CASIIPGQRYGYTF. The CDR3 DNA sequence: TGTGCCAGCATCATTCCGGGACAGAGATACGGCTACACCTTC.

The CDR3 reads CASRSLGGADEQFF. The CDR3, as DNA: TGTGCCAGCAGATCTTTGGGGGGAGCCGATGAGCAGTTCTTC. The chain employs TRBV6-5 and TRBJ2-1; D might be TRBD2 (6 bases). The V end was cut by 6 bases, the J end by 8 bases, with 17 bases between. The CDR3 loop spans 14 amino acids. Germline CDR1 and CDR2: MNHEY and SVGAGI.

The genes are TRBV7-2 and TRBJ2-2; D remains ambiguous. Looked up from germline, CDR1 is SGHTA and CDR2 is FQGNSA. V was shortened by 2 bases and J by 4 bases, with 11 bases between the two germline ends. The CDR3 sequence is 15 residues long. The CDR3 here is CASSLRRPRTGELFF. The CDR3 nucleotides are TGTGCCAGCAGCTTACGGCGGCCGCGCACCGGGGAGCTGTTTTTT. Combining the CDR3 with reference TRBV7-2 and TRBJ2-2 gives the whole variable domain GAGVSQSPSNKVTEKGKDVELRCDPISGHTALYWYRQSLGQGLEFLIYFQGNSAPDKSGLPSDRFSAERTGGSVSTLTIQRTQQEDSAVYLCASSLRRPRTGELFFGEGSRLTVL.

This chain joins TRBV7-9 and TRBJ2-5; 10 bases are shared with TRBD2. V lost 4 bases to trimming and J lost 5 bases; unmatched junction nucleotides: 4. Germline CDR1 reads SEHNR; CDR2 reads FQNEAQ (reference sequence). The CDR3 is 14 amino acids. CDR3 sequence: CASSWASGSETQYF. Written as DNA, the CDR3 is TGTGCCAGCAGCTGGGCTAGCGGGAGTGAGACCCAGTACTTC.

As to this clone: This sample also contains other DNA sequences that code for the same CDR3. The J gene is TRBJ1-5, the V gene TRBV5-1; the D is unclear. This CDR3 region has 13 residues. Trimming cost V 0 bases and J 1 base, with 2 bases left between them. Germline values: CDR1 SGHRS, CDR2 YFSETQ. CDR3 sequence: CASSLGSNQPQHF. CDR3 nucleotides: TGCGCCAGCAGCTTGGGAAGCAATCAGCCCCAGCATTTT.

The rearrangement joins TRBV29-1 to TRBJ2-3; D remains unclear. The germline V gene encodes CDR1 SQVTM and CDR2 ANQGSEA. The CDR3 length is 16 residues. V lost 1 base, J lost 9 bases, and 23 bases lay in between. The DNA of the CDR3 is TGCAGCGTTGAAGTCTACCCTTTCGGCCGAATCTCAACGCAGTATTTT. It specifies CSVEVYPFGRISTQYF.

The gene calls are TRBV5-1 and TRBJ1-4; no clear D. Trimming cost V 1 base and J 8 bases, with 15 bases left between them. This CDR3 comprises 15 residues. CDR1 is SGHRS, CDR2 YFSETQ, per germline. CDR3 in DNA: TGCGCCAGCAGCTTGACGACATCTGGCCGAGAAAAACTGTTTTTT. Its translation is CASSLTTSGREKLFF.

The chain has TRBV5-8 and TRBJ2-1; D is unresolved. Germline CDR1 reads SGHTS; CDR2 reads YDEGEE. V lost 0 bases and J 4 bases, leaving 5 bases between the germline ends. This CDR3 is 13 amino acids long. The CDR3 loop is CASSLAQYNEQFF. Here the CDR3 DNA reads TGTGCCAGCAGCTTGGCCCAATACAATGAGCAGTTCTTC.

This clone was recorded only once. The J gene is TRBJ1-1, the V gene TRBV7-2, with D hard to call. The CDR3 consists of 11 residues. The germline gives CDR1 SGHTA, CDR2 FQGNSA. V was pared by 1 base and J by 8 bases, with 5 bases between. The CDR3 DNA is TGTGCCAGCAGCTTAGGGACCGAAGCTTTCTTT. It yields the protein CASSLGTEAFF.

V gene TRBV6-1 combines with J gene TRBJ1-1; D is unresolved. The CDR3 runs 13 residues. Germline V gene sequence: CDR1 MNHNS, CDR2 SASEGT. With 5 bases removed from V and 4 bases from J, the gap between germline ends came to 11 bases. Here the CDR3 DNA reads TGTGCCAGCAGTCCCCGCCCGGGCACTGAAGCTTTCTTT. Protein: CASSPRPGTEAFF.